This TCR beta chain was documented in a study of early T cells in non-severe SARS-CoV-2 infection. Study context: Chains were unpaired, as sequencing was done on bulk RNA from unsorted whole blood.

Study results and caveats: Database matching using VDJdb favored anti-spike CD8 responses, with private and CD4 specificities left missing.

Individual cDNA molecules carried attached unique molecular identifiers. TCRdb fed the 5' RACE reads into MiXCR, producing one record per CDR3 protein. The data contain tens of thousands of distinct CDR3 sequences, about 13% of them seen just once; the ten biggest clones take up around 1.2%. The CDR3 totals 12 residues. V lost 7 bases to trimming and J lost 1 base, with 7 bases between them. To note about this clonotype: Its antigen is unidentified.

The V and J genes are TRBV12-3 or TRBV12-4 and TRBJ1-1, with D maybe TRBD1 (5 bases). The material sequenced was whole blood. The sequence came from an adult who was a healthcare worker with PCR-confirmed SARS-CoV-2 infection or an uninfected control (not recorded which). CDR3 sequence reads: CASTGGNTEAFF. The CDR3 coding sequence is TGTGCCAGCACCGGGGGGAACACTGAAGCTTTCTTT.